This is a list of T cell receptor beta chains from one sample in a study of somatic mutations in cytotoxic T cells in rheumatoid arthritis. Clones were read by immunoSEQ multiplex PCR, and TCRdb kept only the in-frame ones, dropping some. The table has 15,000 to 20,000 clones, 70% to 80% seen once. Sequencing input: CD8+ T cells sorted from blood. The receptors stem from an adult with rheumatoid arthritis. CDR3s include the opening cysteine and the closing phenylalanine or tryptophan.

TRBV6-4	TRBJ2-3	CAGQGQSTDTQYF
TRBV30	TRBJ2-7	CAWSSNYEQYF
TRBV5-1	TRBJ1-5	CASSLEWGQNQPQHF
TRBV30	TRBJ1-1	CAWSVGQPNTEAFF
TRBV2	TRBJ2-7	CASSTQTPWTVWQYF
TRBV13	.	CASSSGGGSSSYEQYF
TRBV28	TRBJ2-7	CASRSSGGAGEQYF
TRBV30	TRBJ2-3	CACLSRDTQYF
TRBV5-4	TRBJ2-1	CASSFWRGGNEQFF
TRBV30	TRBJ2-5	CAWVDRGEETQYF
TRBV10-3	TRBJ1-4	CAIGNEKLFF
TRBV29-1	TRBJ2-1	CSAGGLAGASYNEQFF
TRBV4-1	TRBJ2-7	CASRADSYEQYF
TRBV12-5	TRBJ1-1	CASGLEASTVMGTEAFF
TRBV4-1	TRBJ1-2	CASSGRGNYGYTF
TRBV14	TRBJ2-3	CASSQRQGKTDTQYF
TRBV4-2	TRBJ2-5	CASSQDIERETQYF
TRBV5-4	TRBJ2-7	CASSLGVAGPYEQYF
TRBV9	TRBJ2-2	CASSVRTSGDVLGELFF
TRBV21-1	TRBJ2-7	CASSNLPTYEQYF
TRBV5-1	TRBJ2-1	CASSVGGGNEQFF
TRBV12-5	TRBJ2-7	CASGLAGGDYEQYF
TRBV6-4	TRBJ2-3	CASSPSGHTDTQYF
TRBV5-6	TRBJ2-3	CASSPESGDTQYF
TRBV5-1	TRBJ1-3	CASSRDGGAGNTIYF
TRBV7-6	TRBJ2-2	CASSVKPGLKWGSNTGELFF
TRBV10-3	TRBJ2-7	CAISDYKTGVSNEQYF
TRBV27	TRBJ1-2	CASSSPGGGSYGYTF
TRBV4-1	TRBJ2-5	CASSQVGSGGRPQETQYF
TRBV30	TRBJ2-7	CAWSTSGGYEQYF
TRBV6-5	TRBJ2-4	CASSYGWGVKNIQYF
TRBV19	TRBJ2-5	CASQSETQYF
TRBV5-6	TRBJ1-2	CASSLVGGYTF
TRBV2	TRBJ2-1	CASSEGRVMNEQFF
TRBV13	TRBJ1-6	CASSSRTGFDSPLHF
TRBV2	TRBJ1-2	CASSGRSDGYTF
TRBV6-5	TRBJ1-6	CASSYSKAYYNSPLHF
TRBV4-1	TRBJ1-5	CASSQVQGFNQPQHF
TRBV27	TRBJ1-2	CASSLSERGRPYGYTF
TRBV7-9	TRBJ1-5	CASSDTENQPQHF
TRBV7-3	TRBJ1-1	CASSSTGGNTEAFF
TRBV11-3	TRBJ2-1	CASSLRDEQFF
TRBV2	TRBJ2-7	CASSALAGGDYEQYF
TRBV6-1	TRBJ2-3	CASSPMGGGRDTQYF
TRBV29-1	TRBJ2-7	CSVEPSGTSGAYEQYF
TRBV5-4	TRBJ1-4	CASSLGGTGNEKLFF
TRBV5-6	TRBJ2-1	CASSPRDTLYNEQFF
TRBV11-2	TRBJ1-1	CASRAVRHTEAFF
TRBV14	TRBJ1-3	CASSQALPGNTIYF
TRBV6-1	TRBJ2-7	CASRWPSEQYF
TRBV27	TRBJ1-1	CASSQGKKGAFF
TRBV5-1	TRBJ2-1	CASSPEGTPYNEQFF
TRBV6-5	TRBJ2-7	CASSYSNFYEQYF
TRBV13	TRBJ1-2	CASSSEPASMGYTF
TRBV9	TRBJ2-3	CASGASVADTQYF
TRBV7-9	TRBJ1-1	CASSSSLAEAFF
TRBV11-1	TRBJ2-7	CASSLAISSYEQYF
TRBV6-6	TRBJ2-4	CASLAAKNIQYF